This passage covers 20 T cell receptor beta chains from one sample sequenced in a study of human CD8 memory T cell subsets (dated by TCRdb to the early 2020s). Sequenced using a NextSeq 550. A Human TCR Profiling Kit was used to prepare UMI-labeled 5' RACE TCRbeta libraries. After TCRdb reprocessed the reads, each CDR3 protein sequence was kept as one row, without DNA. The record for this sample contains some 17,000 distinct CDR3 sequences. Clones ranked in the top ten supply around 5.4% of the sample. The sample was CD8+ stem-like memory T cells (TSCM and TCM) sorted from PBMCs. What the cell subset or site label conveys for this sample: stem-like memory CD8 T cells (TSTEM), CCR7+ PD-1- TIGIT-. The receptors originated from a human donor in good health.

This sequence joins TRBV14 and TRBJ2-7. CDR1 SGHDN and CDR2 FVKESK come from the germline V gene. The CDR3 contains 13 residues. CDR3 sequence reads: CASSGRHTYEQYF.

This chain links TRBV28 with TRBJ2-1; the D gene TCRdb calls, TRBD2, cannot be checked with no DNA. Germline values: CDR1 MDHEN, CDR2 SYDVKM. CDR3 length: 16 amino acids. CDR3 in amino acids: CASIREREGTYNEQFF.

Judged by frequency, this clonotype is medium-sized. This chain joins TRBV6-5 and TRBJ1-5. From germline, CDR1 is MNHEY and CDR2 SVGAGI. The CDR3 spans 13 residues. CDR3 residues: CASSPNSNQPQHF.

V and J are TRBV4-3 and TRBJ1-2; TCRdb's D call of TRBD1 is untestable without DNA. Germline assignment: CDR1 LGHNA and CDR2 YSLEER. CDR3 length: 14 amino acids. The CDR3 reads CASSPDRGQNGYTF.

V usage is TRBV4-1 and J usage is TRBJ1-1; the TCRdb call, TRBD1, lacks DNA for checking. The germline V gene has CDR1 MGHRA and CDR2 YSYEKL. The CDR3 sequence is 16 residues long. This CDR3 is CASSQGVRGGDTEAFF.

The chain couples TRBV20-1 to TRBJ1-1; TCRdb names TRBD1, which stays unverified in the absence of DNA. The CDR3 consists of 14 residues. Germline CDR1 DFQATT, CDR2 SNEGSKA (reference sequence). The CDR3 region is CSARDYQGYGEAFF.

The chain has TRBV9 and TRBJ1-1; TCRdb's D gene call, TRBD1, goes unchecked for lack of DNA. Germline lookup yields CDR1 SGDLS and CDR2 YYNGEE. The CDR3 spans 15 residues. CDR3 sequence reads: CASSESSLGRTEAFF.

The V call is TRBV19, the J call TRBJ1-1. The CDR3 totals 13 residues. CDR1 is LNHDA and CDR2 is SQIVND in the germline V gene (reference sequence). The CDR3 region is CASSILGNTEAFF. The full variable domain, in which reference TRBV19 and TRBJ1-1 provide the parts outside the CDR3, is DGGITQSPKYLFRKEGQNVTLSCEQNLNHDAMYWYRQDPGQGLRLIYYSQIVNDFQKGDIAEGYSVSREKKESFPLTVTSAQKNPTAFYLCASSILGNTEAFFGQGTRLTVV.

The CDR3 protein is CAVGRAGGTEAFF. The chain is built from TRBV7-9 and TRBJ1-1. CDR3 size: 13 residues. Germline-derived CDR1 and CDR2 are SEHNR and FQNEAQ (reference sequence). Variable domain in full (rest from reference TRBV7-9 and TRBJ1-1): DTGVSQNPRHKITKRGQNVTFRCDPISEHNRLYWYRQTLGQGPEFLTYFQNEAQLEKSRLLSDRFSAERPKGSFSTLEIQRTEQGDSAMYLCAVGRAGGTEAFFGQGTRLTVV.

V and J are TRBV7-2 and TRBJ2-1; TCRdb proposes TRBD1, but this gene call is untestable without DNA. The germline V gene encodes CDR1 SGHTA and CDR2 FQGNSA. This CDR3 region has 22 residues. The CDR3 here is CASSLVSLAISLVGDEINEQFF.

The CDR3 is CASSLGTVGTVGELFF. This chain links TRBV28 with TRBJ2-2; TCRdb's D call, TRBD1, is unchecked because there is no DNA. Germline loops: CDR1 MDHEN, CDR2 SYDVKM. There are 16 residues in the CDR3.

V gene TRBV12-5 combines with J gene TRBJ1-1; TCRdb indicates TRBD1, and absent DNA this call remains unverified. Germline V CDR1 and CDR2: LGHNT, FRNRAP. The CDR3 runs to 15 residues. The CDR3: CASGLRQGENTEAFF. Looking up the rest from reference TRBV12-5 and TRBJ1-1 gives the full variable domain: DARVTQTPRHKVTEMGQEVTMRCQPILGHNTVFWYRQTMMQGLELLAYFRNRAPLDDSGMPKDRFSAEMPDATLATLKIQPSEPRDSAVYFCASGLRQGENTEAFFGQGTRLTVV.

The rearrangement links TRBV28 to TRBJ2-1; the TRBD1 assignment by TCRdb is unverifiable without DNA. The CDR3 totals 14 residues. The germline V gene has CDR1 MDHEN and CDR2 SYDVKM. The CDR3 loop reads CASSIRVEPNEQFF.

The rearrangement links TRBV6-5 to TRBJ2-2; TCRdb's assignment of TRBD1 cannot be checked, as there is no DNA. Germline CDR1 reads MNHEY; CDR2 reads SVGAGI. The CDR3 spans 13 residues. The CDR3 loop reads CASSPQGAGELFF.

The chain uses TRBV4-1 and TRBJ2-1; TCRdb proposes TRBD1, but this gene call is untestable without DNA. The germline V gene has CDR1 MGHRA and CDR2 YSYEKL. This CDR3 is 16 amino acids long. The CDR3 reads CASSQDWAGGNNEQFF.

The rearrangement joins TRBV28 to TRBJ2-2. Germline V gene data show CDR1 as MDHEN and CDR2 as SYDVKM. The CDR3 contains 13 residues. The chain's CDR3 is CASRLNLAGELFF.

The chain has TRBV5-4 and TRBJ2-1; the D gene TCRdb calls, TRBD2, cannot be checked with no DNA. The CDR3 is made up of 17 amino acids. The germline V gene encodes CDR1 SGHNT and CDR2 YYREEE (reference sequence). The CDR3 here is CASSLGTSGSRGNEQFF.

The chain carries TRBV2 and TRBJ2-3; TCRdb indicates TRBD2, and absent DNA this call remains unverified. The germline gives CDR1 SNHLY, CDR2 FYNNEI. This CDR3 has 15 amino acids. The CDR3 here is CASSSLDEPWDTQYF.

The rearrangement joins TRBV5-1 to TRBJ1-1; there is no DNA to check the TCRdb D call of TRBD1. The CDR3 totals 15 residues. Germline CDR1 reads SGHRS; CDR2 reads YFSETQ. The CDR3 protein is CASSLDSAPNTEAFF. Supplemented by reference TRBV5-1 and TRBJ1-1, the full variable domain reads KAGVTQTPRYLIKTRGQQVTLSCSPISGHRSVSWYQQTPGQGLQFLFEYFSETQRNKGNFPGRFSGRQFSNSRSEMNVSTLELGDSALYLCASSLDSAPNTEAFFGQGTRLTVV.

The J gene is TRBJ2-7, the V gene TRBV27; TCRdb's D call of TRBD2 is untestable without DNA. Germline V lookup: CDR1 MNHEY, CDR2 SMNVEV (reference sequence). This CDR3 spans 15 amino acids. CDR3 sequence reads: CASKTAAGFLDEQYF.